Given below is one T cell receptor beta chain in context. The data belong to a study of blood T cell repertoires in COVID-19. Study details: In each case, the material was cDNA or gDNA derived from T cells, B-cell-depleted T cells, or PBMCs.

Original processing notes: It was from reference gene primer amplification that nucleated cell counts were estimated. The data were produced by immunoSEQ multiplex PCR, yet TCRdb's version contains in-frame clones alone and is incomplete. Clone size and V and J calls were adopted from that table, with D and trimming inferred from the DNA. The repertoire holds under 170,000 clones, with 80% to 90% as singletons. CDR1 is SGDLS and CDR2 is YYNGEE in the germline V gene. This CDR3 spans 15 amino acids. V was clipped by 3 bases and J by 7 bases; unmatched bases: 10. The source of this sequence is a man in his 70s with acute or convalescent COVID-19. The genes are TRBV9 and TRBJ2-7; TRBD1 aligns across 10 bases. The source material was peripheral blood. The chain's CDR3 is CASSATTGGAGEQYF. Written as DNA, the CDR3 is TGTGCCAGCAGCGCCACGACAGGGGGCGCGGGGGAGCAGTACTTC. Combining the CDR3 with reference TRBV9 and TRBJ2-7 gives the whole variable domain DSGVTQTPKHLITATGQRVTLRCSPRSGDLSVYWYQQSLDQGLQFLIQYYNGEERAKGNILERFSAQQFPDLHSELNLSSLELGDSALYFCASSATTGGAGEQYFGPGTRLTVT.